Presented here are 15 T cell receptor beta chains from one specimen sequenced in a study of graft-versus-host responses after intestinal transplantation. Here immunoSEQ multiplex PCR was the method, and the copy in TCRdb shows in-frame clones only, minus some. The sample consists of about 77,000 clones, around 92% of them appearing once. The sample was PBMCs, taken 98 days after intestinal transplantation. Receptors were obtained from a human patient who received an intestinal transplant, so some T cells may come from the graft donor.

This clone was found a few times. This chain uses TRBV4-1 with TRBJ2-1; 12 bases map to TRBD1. The germline V gene has CDR1 MGHRA and CDR2 YSYEKL. V gave up 3 bases and J gave up 9 bases; unmatched junction bases: 6. The CDR3 runs to 15 residues. The CDR3 coding sequence is TGCGCCAGCAGCCACCCCGGGACAGGGGGCACTGAGCAGTTCTTC. This codes for CASSHPGTGGTEQFF.

The chain combines TRBV7-2 with TRBJ2-3; D tentatively reads TRBD1 or TRBD2 (6 bases each). V was shortened by 2 bases and J by 0 bases, with 9 bases between the two germline ends. The CDR3 is made up of 15 amino acids. Germline V lookup: CDR1 SGHTA, CDR2 FQGNSA. The CDR3 is CASSLTGASTDTQYF. CDR3 DNA sequence: TGTGCCAGCAGCTTAACGGGGGCTAGCACAGATACGCAGTATTTT.

The CDR3 region has the DNA TGTGCCAGCAGCTTAGTTTCAGGCTCCTACGAGCAGTACTTC. Translating gives CASSLVSGSYEQYF. V usage is TRBV7-6 and J usage is TRBJ2-7; D gene uncertain. Looked up from germline, CDR1 is SGHVS and CDR2 is FNYEAQ. This CDR3 contains 14 residues. V shed 1 base and J shed 0 bases, with 7 bases lying between them.

J is TRBJ2-5 and V is TRBV2; D is unresolved. V was clipped by 5 bases and J by 2 bases, with 9 bases between them. This CDR3 comprises 13 residues. Germline V gives CDR1 SNHLY, CDR2 FYNNEI. The chain's CDR3 is CASSRTLQETQYF. CDR3 bases: TGTGCCAGCAGTAGGACCTTACAAGAGACCCAGTACTTC. The complete variable domain, with remaining parts taken from reference TRBV2 and TRBJ2-5, reads EPEVTQTPSHQVTQMGQEVILRCVPISNHLYFYWYRQILGQKVEFLVSFYNNEISEKSEIFDDQFSVERPDGSNFTLKIRSTKLEDSAMYFCASSRTLQETQYFGPGTRLLVL.

The chain joins TRBV2 to TRBJ1-5; unclear D gene. Trimming pared 6 bases from V and 0 bases from J, leaving 9 bases between. The V gene's germline CDR1 is SNHLY and CDR2 FYNNEI. There are 14 residues in the CDR3. CDR3 bases: TGTGCCAGCAGCGCTTGGGGTAGCAATCAGCCCCAGCATTTT. This encodes CASSAWGSNQPQHF.

This rearrangement joins TRBV5-1 to TRBJ2-5; 9 nucleotides match TRBD1. Trimming took 2 bases from V and 3 from J; bases not matched to a gene: 5. Germline CDR1 is SGHRS and CDR2 is YFSETQ. The CDR3 totals 15 residues. CDR3: CASSFTGGWEETQYF. Written as DNA, the CDR3 is TGCGCCAGCAGCTTTACAGGGGGCTGGGAAGAGACCCAGTACTTC.

This chain uses TRBV6-4 with TRBJ2-5, with 12 nucleotides matching TRBD2. The CDR3 length is 19 residues. CDR1 is MRHNA, CDR2 SNTAGT, per germline. J was trimmed by 5 bases and V by 0 bases; bases with no gene match: 13. The CDR3 sequence is CASSDSKSLAGGPGETQYF. CDR3 coding DNA: TGTGCCAGCAGTGACTCGAAGAGTCTAGCGGGAGGGCCTGGGGAGACCCAGTACTTC.

This sequence joins TRBV5-6 and TRBJ1-2, with a weak D call TRBD1 (6 bases). CDR3 size: 16 residues. The ends were cut back, 2 bases at V and 6 bases at J, with 20 bases in the middle. CDR1 SGHDT and CDR2 YYEEEE come from the germline V gene. CDR3 protein: CASSFGGGGFGNGYTF. The CDR3 nucleotides are TGTGCCAGCAGCTTTGGGGGTGGGGGCTTTGGAAATGGCTACACCTTC.

The J gene is TRBJ2-7, the V gene TRBV1; the table assigns TRBD1, which was not confirmed against the DNA. TRBV1 is deemed a pseudogene. This CDR3 has 14 residues. This CDR3 reads CTSDRDISSYEQYF. As DNA, the CDR3 is TGCACCAGCGACCGGGACATAAGCTCCTACGAGCAGTACTTC.

The rearrangement joins TRBV19 to TRBJ2-5; the D gene is possibly TRBD2 (7 bases). V shed 3 bases and J shed 2 bases, with 13 bases lying between them. The V gene's germline CDR1 is LNHDA and CDR2 SQIVND (reference sequence). The CDR3 spans 15 residues. CDR3 sequence (DNA): TGTGCCAGTAGTATGCGGGGGCAGGGACAAGAGACCCAGTACTTC. Translating gives CASSMRGQGQETQYF.

The V gene is TRBV13, the J gene TRBJ2-5; 7 positions agree with TRBD2. V shed 2 bases, J shed 2 bases, and the junction held 2 bases outside the gene matches. In germline, CDR1 is PRHDT, CDR2 FYEKMQ (reference sequence). This CDR3 is 14 amino acids long. CDR3 loop: CASSLRSGQETQYF. In DNA form, the CDR3 reads TGTGCCAGCAGCTTACGTAGCGGGCAAGAGACCCAGTACTTC.

A remark on this clone: Its ends do not fully match the called genes, so a read error is possible. The chain is built from TRBV7-7 and TRBJ2-7; D is possibly TRBD2 (7 bases). This CDR3 comprises 14 residues. Germline V gene lookup returns CDR1 SSHAT and CDR2 FNYEAQ (reference sequence). The DNA for the CDR3 is TGTGCTAGCAGCTTAGCAGGGGCGGGGGACGAGCAGTACTTC. Translating it yields CASSLAGAGDEQYF. Looking up the rest from reference TRBV7-7 and TRBJ2-7 gives the full variable domain: GAGVSQSPRYKVTKRGQDVTLRCDPISSHATLYWYQQALGQGPEFLTYFNYEAQPDKSGLPSDRFSAERPEGSISTLTIQRTEQRDSAMYRCASSLAGAGDEQYFGPGTRLTVT.

This clone was observed once. The V and J genes are TRBV7-9 and TRBJ1-4, with D maybe TRBD1 (5 bases). Germline V gene sequence: CDR1 SEHNR, CDR2 FQNEAQ (reference sequence). With 0 bases removed from V and 5 bases from J, the gap between germline ends came to 16 bases. CDR3 length: 17 residues. The CDR3 nucleotides read TGTGCCAGCAGCTTAGCATCAGGGCCCGGGATGAATGAAAAACTGTTTTTT. It codes for CASSLASGPGMNEKLFF.

The genes are TRBV19 and TRBJ1-5; tentative D call: TRBD1 (6 bases). The CDR3 spans 15 residues. Germline CDR1 LNHDA, CDR2 SQIVND (reference sequence). The ends were cut back, 7 bases at V and 3 bases at J, with 16 bases in the middle. The CDR3 loop reads CASTPTGFANQPQHF. In DNA, the CDR3 is TGTGCCAGTACCCCTACAGGGTTCGCCAATCAGCCCCAGCATTTT.

V gene TRBV19 combines with J gene TRBJ2-7; a possible D gene is TRBD2 (6 bases). Germline assignment: CDR1 LNHDA and CDR2 SQIVND (reference sequence). The CDR3 spans 15 residues. Trimming removed 5 bases at V and 0 bases at J, with 14 bases between. The DNA for the CDR3 is TGTGCCAGTAGTTTACAATCGGGACTCTCCTACGAGCAGTACTTC. It codes for CASSLQSGLSYEQYF. Complete variable domain (other parts from reference TRBV19 and TRBJ2-7): DGGITQSPKYLFRKEGQNVTLSCEQNLNHDAMYWYRQDPGQGLRLIYYSQIVNDFQKGDIAEGYSVSREKKESFPLTVTSAQKNPTAFYLCASSLQSGLSYEQYFGPGTRLTVT.